What follows are 31 T cell receptor beta chains derived from one specimen sequenced in a study of shared clonotypes between healthy human individuals. Libraries were prepared by immunoSEQ multiplex PCR; TCRdb keeps only in-frame clonotypes and omits some of them. The data contain about 2.4 million clones, around nine tenths of them singletons. The sample was naive CD4+ T cells sorted from blood. The subset here: CD45RA+ positively selected. The receptor source for this set is a man aged 18 to 29 in good health.

The chain links TRBV5-1 to TRBJ2-7; TRBD2 aligns across 8 bases. The CDR3 extends over 19 amino acids. CDR1 and CDR2 from the germline V gene are SGHRS and YFSETQ. V trimming: 0 bases; J trimming: 3 bases; junction bases outside the gene matches: 17. The CDR3: CASSLEEGLARMVGYEQYF. The CDR3 DNA is TGCGCCAGCAGCTTGGAAGAAGGACTAGCTCGAATGGTTGGCTACGAGCAGTACTTC.

The J gene is TRBJ1-1, the V gene TRBV6-5; D unresolved. The CDR3 has 15 amino acids. V gave up 6 bases and J gave up 1 base, with 15 bases separating them. Germline V gene sequence: CDR1 MNHEY, CDR2 SVGAGI. The DNA for the CDR3 is TGTGCCAGCAGCCCGAGGTTAACTCCGAACACTGAAGCTTTCTTT. As protein: CASSPRLTPNTEAFF.

This chain links TRBV6-1 with TRBJ2-1; 9 bases map to TRBD2. This CDR3 region has 16 residues. V dropped 3 bases and J dropped 4; count of bases not matched to a gene: 7. The germline V gene has CDR1 MNHNS and CDR2 SASEGT. This CDR3 reads CASSEVSGRSYNEQFF. Here the CDR3 DNA reads TGTGCCAGCAGTGAGGTTAGCGGGAGAAGTTACAATGAGCAGTTCTTC.

V usage is TRBV7-8 and J usage is TRBJ2-2; D ambiguous. The CDR3 length is 12 residues. V lost 5 bases to trimming and J lost 7 bases, with 8 bases between them. Germline CDR1 SGHVS, CDR2 FQNEAQ. CDR3 bases: TGTGCCAGCAGCCTTATGGGCGGGGAGCTGTTTTTT. Protein: CASSLMGGELFF.

The gene calls are TRBV19 and TRBJ2-5, with 11 positions matching TRBD2. CDR1 and CDR2 from the germline V gene are LNHDA and SQIVND (reference sequence). CDR3 length equals 19 residues. V was clipped by 4 bases and J by 9 bases; unmatched bases: 22. The CDR3 nucleotides are TGTGCCAGTAGTACCACCAGCAGCGTGGCTAGCGGGGGGCTAACGGCCCAGTACTTC. Protein sequence: CASSTTSSVASGGLTAQYF. The full variable domain, its missing parts supplied by reference TRBV19 and TRBJ2-5, is DGGITQSPKYLFRKEGQNVTLSCEQNLNHDAMYWYRQDPGQGLRLIYYSQIVNDFQKGDIAEGYSVSREKKESFPLTVTSAQKNPTAFYLCASSTTSSVASGGLTAQYFGPGTRLLVL.

This chain uses TRBV13 with TRBJ2-1, with 13 bases identical to TRBD2. Germline V gene data show CDR1 as PRHDT and CDR2 as FYEKMQ (reference sequence). V was clipped by 5 bases and J by 8 bases; unmatched bases: 6. The CDR3 is made up of 15 amino acids. DNA of the CDR3: TGTGCCAGCAGCCCAAGACTAGCGGGGGGTGATGAGCAGTTCTTC. It codes for CASSPRLAGGDEQFF.

V usage is TRBV15 and J usage is TRBJ1-5; D ambiguous. This CDR3 comprises 18 residues. Germline loops: CDR1 LNHNV, CDR2 YYDKDF (reference sequence). Trimming left V 3 bases short and J 0 bases short, with 18 bases between. In DNA, the CDR3 is TGTGCCACCAGCAGCCACACCGGGAGACGATATAGCAATCAGCCCCAGCATTTT. It codes for CATSSHTGRRYSNQPQHF.

Worth noting for this clone: This CDR3 is also generated by other DNA sequences in the sample. The chain joins TRBV6-5 to TRBJ2-5; 9 nucleotides align to TRBD2. The germline V gene encodes CDR1 MNHEY and CDR2 SVGAGI. CDR3 length: 16 residues. With V trimmed by 2 bases and J by 5 bases, 9 bases remained unmatched. The CDR3 here is CASSYGAGGPGETQYF. DNA of the CDR3: TGTGCCAGCAGTTACGGGGCGGGAGGGCCAGGCGAGACCCAGTACTTC.

A single count supports this clone. This chain uses TRBV10-1 with TRBJ2-2; 8 bases line up with TRBD2. This CDR3 spans 15 amino acids. Germline V gene sequence: CDR1 WNHNN, CDR2 SYGVQD (reference sequence). Unmatched junction bases numbered 5, after V lost 5 bases and J lost 3 bases. CDR3 sequence reads: CASSPAGAHTGELFF. In nucleotides, the CDR3 is TGCGCCAGCAGTCCAGCGGGAGCGCACACCGGGGAGCTGTTTTTT.

J is TRBJ2-4 and V is TRBV6-5, with TRBD1 as a possible D gene (5 bases). Trimming removed 6 bases from V and 1 base from J, with 13 bases in between. The CDR3 covers 15 residues. From germline, CDR1 is MNHEY and CDR2 SVGAGI. CDR3 sequence (DNA): TGTGCCAGCAGCAGGGCCAAGGGGGCCAAAAACATTCAGTACTTC. Its translation: CASSRAKGAKNIQYF.

This rearrangement joins TRBV5-4 to TRBJ2-5; tentative D call: TRBD2 (7 bases). CDR3 length: 14 amino acids. From germline, CDR1 is SGHNT and CDR2 YYREEE (reference sequence). Trimming pared 6 bases from V and 4 bases from J, leaving 16 bases between. The CDR3: CASTRGAGRETQYF. The CDR3 region has the DNA TGTGCCAGCACCCGGGGGGCGGGGAGAGAGACCCAGTACTTC.

The chain is built from TRBV5-6 and TRBJ1-2, with D perhaps TRBD1 (6 bases). V lost 7 bases and J lost 3, with 16 bases in between. The CDR3 has 14 residues. Germline V lookup: CDR1 SGHDT, CDR2 YYEEEE. For the CDR3, the DNA is TGTGCCAGCTGGGAAACAGGGTTGGACTATGGCTACACCTTC. Its protein product is CASWETGLDYGYTF.

Here the CDR3 DNA reads TGTGCCAGTAGTATACCAGGTCCCATCTACAATGAGCAGTTCTTC. Protein product: CASSIPGPIYNEQFF. This chain links TRBV19 with TRBJ2-1; D not certain. V shed 2 bases and J shed 3 bases, with 11 bases lying between them. Germline assignment: CDR1 LNHDA and CDR2 SQIVND (reference sequence). The CDR3 has 15 amino acids.

J is TRBJ1-6 and V is TRBV19; unclear D gene. Germline CDR1 is LNHDA and CDR2 is SQIVND (reference sequence). V lost 4 bases to trimming and J lost 6 bases, with 10 bases between them. The CDR3 is made up of 14 amino acids. The CDR3 bases are TGTGCCAGTAGTAGCCGGGAACTTAATTCACCCCTCCACTTT. This sequence encodes CASSSRELNSPLHF.

The chain combines TRBV5-8 with TRBJ2-5; D may be TRBD2 (7 bases). The CDR3 consists of 16 residues. Germline CDR1 SGHTS, CDR2 YDEGEE. V lost 0 bases to trimming and J lost 5 bases, with 17 bases between them. CDR3: CASSLGGTSGTETQYF. The DNA for the CDR3 is TGTGCCAGCAGCTTGGGGGGGACAAGCGGGACGGAGACCCAGTACTTC.

The chain combines TRBV5-1 with TRBJ2-7; the D is unclear. In germline, CDR1 is SGHRS, CDR2 YFSETQ. The CDR3 consists of 14 residues. Trimming shortened V by 0 bases and J by 5 bases, and 12 bases separated the two germline ends. The CDR3 DNA is TGCGCCAGCAGCTTGGTCCCCGGACCCAACGAGCAGTACTTC. Its translation: CASSLVPGPNEQYF.

Written as DNA, the CDR3 is TGTGCCAGCAGCTCGGACTTCCTCCAGACCCAGTACTTC. Amino acid sequence: CASSSDFLQTQYF. The V call is TRBV7-2, the J call TRBJ2-5; D is perhaps TRBD2 (5 bases). V lost 4 bases and J 6 bases, leaving 12 bases between the germline ends. The CDR3 consists of 13 residues. Germline CDR1 and CDR2: SGHTA and FQGNSA.

As concerns this clone: This sample also contains other DNA sequences that code for the same CDR3. This chain uses TRBV7-9 with TRBJ2-7; no clear D. This CDR3 comprises 14 residues. Germline values: CDR1 SEHNR, CDR2 FQNEAQ (reference sequence). Trimming left V 5 bases short and J 2 bases short, with 13 bases between. As DNA, the CDR3 is TGTGCCAGCAGCCCTGACCGGGTCCCCTACGAGCAGTACTTC. This codes for CASSPDRVPYEQYF. The full variable domain, completed using reference TRBV7-9 and TRBJ2-7, is DTGVSQNPRHKITKRGQNVTFRCDPISEHNRLYWYRQTLGQGPEFLTYFQNEAQLEKSRLLSDRFSAERPKGSFSTLEIQRTEQGDSAMYLCASSPDRVPYEQYFGPGTRLTVT.

The chain uses TRBV27 and TRBJ2-7, with 8 bases lining up with TRBD1. This CDR3 is 14 amino acids long. V was pared by 6 bases and J by 3 bases, with 7 bases of the junction left unmatched. The germline CDR1 and CDR2 sequences are MNHEY and SMNVEV (reference sequence). The CDR3 protein is CASSIQGAGYEQYF. In DNA form, the CDR3 reads TGTGCCAGCAGCATTCAGGGGGCGGGCTACGAGCAGTACTTC.

The chain recombines TRBV6-5 with TRBJ1-3; 7 positions agree with TRBD1. The V gene's germline CDR1 is MNHEY and CDR2 SVGAGI. V lost 2 bases, J lost 0 bases, and 4 bases stayed unmatched. This CDR3 contains 16 residues. The CDR3 loop is CASSYVAGGSGNTIYF. As DNA, the CDR3 is TGTGCCAGCAGTTACGTGGCAGGGGGCTCTGGAAACACCATATATTTT.

Details on this clone: The sample contains more than one DNA sequence encoding this CDR3. The J gene is TRBJ2-1, the V gene TRBV11-3, with D possibly matching TRBD2 (5 bases). CDR1 SGHNT and CDR2 YENEEA come from the germline V gene. The CDR3 sequence is 12 residues long. Trimming cost V 3 bases and J 7 bases, with 7 bases left between them. The CDR3, as DNA: TGTGCCAGCAGCTTGTCGGGGAATGAGCAGTTCTTC. Translating gives CASSLSGNEQFF.

The gene calls are TRBV6-6 and TRBJ1-1; D ambiguous. CDR1 and CDR2 from the germline V gene are MNHNY and SVGAGI (reference sequence). This CDR3 is built from 13 residues. Trimming took off 2 bases at V and 0 bases at J, with 4 bases between the two ends. In DNA form, the CDR3 reads TGTGCCAGCAGTTACGCGATGAACACTGAAGCTTTCTTT. Protein product: CASSYAMNTEAFF.

This sequence joins TRBV20-1 and TRBJ2-5; D is ambiguous. Germline CDR1 reads DFQATT; CDR2 reads SNEGSKA (reference sequence). The CDR3 covers 10 residues. The V and J ends lost 4 bases and 5 bases respectively, with 5 bases between them. For the CDR3, the DNA is TGCAGTGCTATCGTGGAGACCCAGTACTTC. It codes for CSAIVETQYF.

In this sample, this clone turned up once. The CDR3 bases are TGTGCCAGCAGAGCGCTTATAGAACAGCCCCAGCATTTT. Translated, it gives CASRALIEQPQHF. J is TRBJ1-5 and V is TRBV2; D not certain. Trimming shortened V by 6 bases and J by 7 bases, and 13 bases separated the two germline ends. The CDR3 is made up of 13 amino acids. Germline CDR1 reads SNHLY; CDR2 reads FYNNEI.

This clone was found a few times. Other DNA sequences in this specimen translate into the identical CDR3. J is TRBJ1-2 and V is TRBV28, with D unresolved. V was trimmed by 1 base and J by 0 bases, leaving 0 bases between them. Germline values: CDR1 MDHEN, CDR2 SYDVKM. The CDR3 covers 12 residues. CDR3 residues: CASSLSNYGYTF. The CDR3 DNA reads as TGTGCCAGCAGTTTATCTAACTATGGCTACACCTTC.

CDR3 nucleotides: TGTGCCAGCAGCCCGATGGGGGGAAACACCATATATTTT. It encodes CASSPMGGNTIYF. This sequence joins TRBV7-2 and TRBJ1-3; no clear D. The germline V gene encodes CDR1 SGHTA and CDR2 FQGNSA. The ends were cut back, 5 bases at V and 4 bases at J, with 9 bases in the middle. The length of the CDR3 is 13 residues. Full variable domain (remainder filled in from reference TRBV7-2 and TRBJ1-3): GAGVSQSPSNKVTEKGKDVELRCDPISGHTALYWYRQSLGQGLEFLIYFQGNSAPDKSGLPSDRFSAERTGGSVSTLTIQRTQQEDSAVYLCASSPMGGNTIYFGEGSWLTVV.

The chain has TRBV7-2 and TRBJ2-3, with 11 bases aligning to TRBD2. Germline V gene lookup returns CDR1 SGHTA and CDR2 FQGNSA. The CDR3 is 18 residues long. Trimming at V came to 5 bases and at J to 2 bases, leaving 12 bases not matched to a gene. CDR3 coding DNA: TGTGCCAGCAGCCCCCGCTTCTTAGCGGGAGGGAACACAGATACGCAGTATTTT. It encodes CASSPRFLAGGNTDTQYF.

The chain joins TRBV14 to TRBJ2-2; the D gene is possibly TRBD1 (6 bases). The CDR3 covers 16 residues. V lost 3 bases and J lost 5, with 16 bases in between. Germline V gene sequence: CDR1 SGHDN, CDR2 FVKESK. CDR3 DNA sequence: TGTGCCAGCAGCCATCTCGGCAGGGGCGCGACCGGGGAGCTGTTTTTT. Its translation is CASSHLGRGATGELFF.

The rearrangement uses TRBV28 and TRBJ2-3, with 7 nucleotides matching TRBD2. This CDR3 has 15 amino acids. Germline CDR1 is MDHEN and CDR2 is SYDVKM. Trimming took 11 bases from V and 0 from J; bases not matched to a gene: 11. CDR3 nucleotide sequence: TGTGCCTCCTTTAAGGGGACTACGAGCACAGATACGCAGTATTTT. Translating it yields CASFKGTTSTDTQYF.

The chain uses TRBV5-6 and TRBJ2-7; D possibly uses TRBD1 or TRBD2 (6 bases each). V was clipped by 6 bases and J by 2 bases, with 18 bases between them. This CDR3 spans 15 amino acids. Germline CDR1 SGHDT, CDR2 YYEEEE. CDR3 sequence reads: CASTELGGRPYEQYF. The CDR3, as DNA: TGTGCCAGCACCGAGTTGGGGGGCCGACCCTACGAGCAGTACTTC.

This chain uses TRBV7-2 with TRBJ1-2; 9 nucleotides line up with TRBD1. This CDR3 is built from 16 residues. V dropped 1 base and J dropped 6; count of bases not matched to a gene: 9. Germline V CDR1 and CDR2: SGHTA, FQGNSA. The CDR3 is CASSLDGLGQGHGYTF. CDR3 DNA: TGTGCCAGCAGCTTAGACGGTCTGGGACAGGGCCATGGCTACACCTTC. Full variable domain (outside the CDR3, taken from reference TRBV7-2 and TRBJ1-2): GAGVSQSPSNKVTEKGKDVELRCDPISGHTALYWYRQSLGQGLEFLIYFQGNSAPDKSGLPSDRFSAERTGGSVSTLTIQRTQQEDSAVYLCASSLDGLGQGHGYTFGSGTRLTVV.